This entry lists 2 T cell receptor beta chains sequenced from one sample in a study of identifying expanded T cells in peripheral blood. TCRdb's copy holds only in-frame clones and misses some; the assay was immunoSEQ multiplex PCR. The data hold about 85,000 clones, with 88% observed a single time. Sequencing was performed on blood. The receptors were gathered from a person between 18 and 75 years old in good health.

This sequence joins TRBV29-1 and TRBJ2-5; D is perhaps TRBD1 (6 bases). Trimming pared 4 bases from V and 2 bases from J, leaving 11 bases between. Germline V lookup: CDR1 SQVTM, CDR2 ANQGSEA. This CDR3 has 13 amino acids. The CDR3 is CSVGTAPQETQYF. DNA of the CDR3: TGCAGCGTTGGGACAGCACCGCAAGAGACCCAGTACTTC.

The chain uses TRBV5-1 and TRBJ1-6; 11 bases agree with TRBD1. Unmatched junction bases numbered 8, after V lost 4 bases and J lost 8 bases. The CDR3 loop spans 16 amino acids. Per germline, CDR1 SGHRS and CDR2 YFSETQ. The CDR3 sequence is CASSKGQGDVDSPLHF. As DNA, the CDR3 is TGCGCCAGCAGCAAGGGACAGGGGGACGTTGATTCACCCCTCCACTTT.